The clone carrying this T cell receptor beta chain came up a few times. Since a much larger clone is just one base distant, this may be a read error. The data originate from a study of T-cell memory formation after mild COVID-19. From the 5' RACE reads, TCRdb called clonotypes with MiXCR, one entry per CDR3 protein. The sample has roughly 300,000 distinct CDR3 sequences; roughly 8.2% are singletons. The clonotype originates from a man aged 18-30 years who had mild COVID-19 (a few samples of this study predate the infection). Cell type and time point are not known. The source material was PBMCs or a T cell subset sorted from them (not recorded which).

CDR3 amino acids: CASSSRRDTEAFF. The CDR3 DNA follows: TGTGCCAGCAGCTCCAGGAGGGACACTGAAGCTTTCTTT. J is TRBJ1-1 and V is TRBV11-3, with D unclear. The germline V and J ends were trimmed by 4 bases and 3 bases, with 9 bases remaining between them. Looked up from germline, CDR1 is SGHNT and CDR2 is YENEEA. The length of the CDR3 is 13 residues.